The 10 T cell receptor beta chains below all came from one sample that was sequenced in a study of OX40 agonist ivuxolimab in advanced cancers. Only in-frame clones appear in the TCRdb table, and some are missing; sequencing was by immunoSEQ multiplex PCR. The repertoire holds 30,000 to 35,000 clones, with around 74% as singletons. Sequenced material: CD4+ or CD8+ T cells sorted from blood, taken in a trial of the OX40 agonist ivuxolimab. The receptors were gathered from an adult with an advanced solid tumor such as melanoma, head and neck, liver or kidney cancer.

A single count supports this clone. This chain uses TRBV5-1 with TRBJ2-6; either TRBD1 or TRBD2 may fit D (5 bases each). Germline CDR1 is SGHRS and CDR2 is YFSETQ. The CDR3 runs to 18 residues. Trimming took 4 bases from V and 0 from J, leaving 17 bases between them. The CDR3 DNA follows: TGCGCCAGCAGCCCTGGGGGTGGGGTAAACTCTGGGGCCAACGTCCTGACTTTC. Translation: CASSPGGGVNSGANVLTF. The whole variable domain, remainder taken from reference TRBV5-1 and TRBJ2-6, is KAGVTQTPRYLIKTRGQQVTLSCSPISGHRSVSWYQQTPGQGLQFLFEYFSETQRNKGNFPGRFSGRQFSNSRSEMNVSTLELGDSALYLCASSPGGGVNSGANVLTFGAGSRLTVL.

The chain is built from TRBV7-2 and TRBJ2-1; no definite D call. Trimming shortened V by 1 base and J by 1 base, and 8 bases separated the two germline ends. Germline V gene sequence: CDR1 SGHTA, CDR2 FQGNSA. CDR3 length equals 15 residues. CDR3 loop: CASSLEGFSYNEQFF. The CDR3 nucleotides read TGTGCCAGCAGCTTAGAAGGGTTTTCCTACAATGAGCAGTTCTTC.

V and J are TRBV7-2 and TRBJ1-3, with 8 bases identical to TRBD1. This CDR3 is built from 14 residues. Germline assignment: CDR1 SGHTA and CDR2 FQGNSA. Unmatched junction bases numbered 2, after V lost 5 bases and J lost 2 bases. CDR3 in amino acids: CASSTQGAGNTIYF. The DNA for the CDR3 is TGTGCCAGCAGCACACAGGGGGCTGGAAACACCATATATTTT. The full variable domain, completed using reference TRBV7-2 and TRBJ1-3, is GAGVSQSPSNKVTEKGKDVELRCDPISGHTALYWYRQSLGQGLEFLIYFQGNSAPDKSGLPSDRFSAERTGGSVSTLTIQRTQQEDSAVYLCASSTQGAGNTIYFGEGSWLTVV.

In nucleotides, the CDR3 is TGCGCCAGCAGCCAAACAGGCGGAGAGCAGTACTTC. Its protein product is CASSQTGGEQYF. V and J are TRBV4-1 and TRBJ2-7; D possibly corresponds to TRBD1 (5 bases). Between the trimmed V and J ends, which lost 2 bases and 7 bases, there was a span of 9 bases. The CDR3 totals 12 residues. The germline V gene encodes CDR1 MGHRA and CDR2 YSYEKL.

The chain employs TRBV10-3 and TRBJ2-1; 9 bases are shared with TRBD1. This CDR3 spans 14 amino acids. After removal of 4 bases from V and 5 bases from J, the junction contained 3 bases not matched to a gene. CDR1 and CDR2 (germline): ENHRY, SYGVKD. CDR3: CAISGTGGNNEQFF. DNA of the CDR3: TGTGCCATCAGTGGAACAGGGGGCAACAATGAGCAGTTCTTC.

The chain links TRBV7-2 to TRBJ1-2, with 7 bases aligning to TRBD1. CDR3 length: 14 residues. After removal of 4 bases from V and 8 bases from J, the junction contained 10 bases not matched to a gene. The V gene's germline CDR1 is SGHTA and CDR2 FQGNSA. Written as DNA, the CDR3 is TGTGCCAGCAGCTGGGGGACAGACATAGGCGGCTACACCTTC. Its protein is CASSWGTDIGGYTF.

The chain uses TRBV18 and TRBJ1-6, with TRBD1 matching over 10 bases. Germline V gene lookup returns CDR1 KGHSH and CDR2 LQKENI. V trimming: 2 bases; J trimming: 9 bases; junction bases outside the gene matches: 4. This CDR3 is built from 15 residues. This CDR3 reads CASSPGQGGISPLHF. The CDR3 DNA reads TGTGCCAGCTCACCAGGACAGGGGGGAATTTCACCCCTCCACTTT.

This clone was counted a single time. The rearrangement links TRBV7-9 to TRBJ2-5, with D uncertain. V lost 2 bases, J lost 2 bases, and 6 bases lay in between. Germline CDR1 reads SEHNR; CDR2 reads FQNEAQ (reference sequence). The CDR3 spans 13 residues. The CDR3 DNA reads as TGTGCCAGCAGCTTAACCGAACAAGAGACCCAGTACTTC. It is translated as CASSLTEQETQYF.

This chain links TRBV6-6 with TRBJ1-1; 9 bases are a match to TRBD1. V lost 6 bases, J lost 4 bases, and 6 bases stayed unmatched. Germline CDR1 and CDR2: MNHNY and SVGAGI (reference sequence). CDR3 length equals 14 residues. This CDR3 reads CASRDTGGVTEAFF. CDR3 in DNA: TGTGCCAGCAGGGATACAGGGGGCGTCACTGAAGCTTTCTTT.

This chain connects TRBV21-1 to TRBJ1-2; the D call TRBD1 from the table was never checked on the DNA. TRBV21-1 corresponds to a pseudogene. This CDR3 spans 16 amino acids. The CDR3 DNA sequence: TGTGCCAGCAGCAAGAGGACAACCGCCTCCCACTATGGCTACACCTTC. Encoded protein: CASSKRTTASHYGYTF.